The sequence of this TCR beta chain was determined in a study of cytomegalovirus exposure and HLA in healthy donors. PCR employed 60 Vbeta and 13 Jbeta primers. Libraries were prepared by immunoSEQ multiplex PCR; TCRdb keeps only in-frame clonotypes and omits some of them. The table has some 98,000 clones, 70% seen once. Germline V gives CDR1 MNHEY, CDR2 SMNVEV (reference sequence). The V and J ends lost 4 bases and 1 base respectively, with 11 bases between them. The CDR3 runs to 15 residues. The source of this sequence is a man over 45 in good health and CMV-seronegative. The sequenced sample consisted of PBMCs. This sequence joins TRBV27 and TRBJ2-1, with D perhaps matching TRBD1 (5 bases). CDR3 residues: CASSWVGDSYNEQFF. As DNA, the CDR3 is TGTGCCAGCAGTTGGGTAGGGGATTCCTACAATGAGCAGTTCTTC.